This T cell receptor (beta chain) was obtained from a study of T cells in Graves' hyperthyroidism and ophthalmopathy. Study-wide findings and caveats: Model predictions of ophthalmopathy came a median around 7.1 months before onset. Blood also contained most expanded thyroid clonotypes above 0.001.

Disease lasting under 3 months, a NOSPECS grade of at least 4, and a Clinical Activity Score of at least 3 were features of the ophthalmopathy patients. Amplification yielded TCR beta CDR3 regions, with RNA transcripts as the source. Initially, a first-round RT-PCR of the TCR CDR3 employed the HTBI primer set. A single record per CDR3 protein comes from TCRdb applying MiXCR to the multiplex PCR reads. The data show more than 300,000 distinct CDR3 sequences, approximately 17% seen once. Germline CDR1 and CDR2: MDHEN and SYDVKM. Trimming cost V 5 bases and J 5 bases, with 15 bases left between them. The CDR3 totals 14 residues. To note about this clonotype: As yet, its antigen is unknown.

V gene TRBV28 combines with J gene TRBJ1-1; possible D gene TRBD1, 5 bases. This TCR came from a man younger than 30 with Graves' ophthalmopathy. Source material: blood. The CDR3 spells CASSPRTIRTEAFF. In nucleotides, the CDR3 is TGTGCCAGCAGTCCGCGGACAATTAGGACTGAAGCTTTCTTT.